These 29 T cell receptor beta chains came from one sample sequenced in a study of CD8 T cells in ankylosing spondylitis. The study's findings and limits: Ankylosing spondylitis blood seemed to carry a telltale TCR beta motif made of roughly 8 highly homologous variants.

Antigen specificity for these receptors is unknown. TCRdb itself ran the 5' RACE reads through MiXCR, one entry per CDR3 protein. The sample lists around 890,000 distinct CDR3 sequences, about 10% seen once, with 0.51% in the top ten. Sequencing was done on a sample of blood, either unsorted or a sorted T cell fraction (not recorded which). The receptors were gathered from a male donor with ankylosing spondylitis.

The rearrangement joins TRBV18 to TRBJ2-7; D may match TRBD1 or TRBD2 (5 bases each). Germline V gene data show CDR1 as KGHSH and CDR2 as LQKENI. CDR3 size: 15 residues. The ends were cut back, 4 bases at V and 3 bases at J, with 16 bases in the middle. The CDR3 spells CASSLRGTQIYEQYF. For the CDR3, the DNA is TGTGCCAGCTCACTTCGAGGGACCCAAATCTACGAGCAGTACTTC.

Ten or more counts support this clonotype. The chain links TRBV29-1 to TRBJ1-2, with no clear D. The germline CDR1 and CDR2 sequences are SQVTM and ANQGSEA. Trimming stripped 1 base from V and 7 bases from J, with 13 bases between. The CDR3 has 13 amino acids. This CDR3 is CSVEALFSGGYTF. DNA of the CDR3: TGCAGCGTTGAAGCCCTGTTTTCGGGTGGCTACACCTTC.

V gene TRBV5-1 combines with J gene TRBJ2-4; 12 nucleotides match TRBD2. V was pared by 5 bases and J by 0 bases, with 3 bases of the junction left unmatched. Germline-derived CDR1 and CDR2 are SGHRS and YFSETQ. The CDR3 loop spans 16 amino acids. CDR3 sequence: CASSLAGGQAKNIQYF. For the CDR3, the DNA is TGCGCCAGCAGTCTAGCGGGGGGGCAAGCCAAAAACATTCAGTACTTC.

This clonotype was counted a few times. The V call is TRBV7-2, the J call TRBJ1-2, with 9 bases that match TRBD1. The germline V gene encodes CDR1 SGHTA and CDR2 FQGNSA. The CDR3 sequence is 16 residues long. V shed 1 base, J shed 5 bases, and the junction held 8 bases outside the gene matches. CDR3 DNA sequence: TGTGCCAGCAGCTTAGACTTCGGGACAGGGAATTATGGCTACACCTTC. It yields the protein CASSLDFGTGNYGYTF.

The table lists this clonotype with a few counts. The junction differs from germline at one of its ends, possibly a read error. This rearrangement joins TRBV20-1 to TRBJ1-1; D ambiguous. The CDR3 spans 14 residues. Germline V CDR1 and CDR2: DFQATT, SNEGSKA (reference sequence). CDR3: CSARAFDWRAGPPF. Here the CDR3 DNA reads TGCAGTGCTAGAGCTTTTGATTGGCGGGCAGGACCCCCCTTT.

This clonotype was picked up a small number of times. The CDR3 sequence: CASSTGGAAEAFF. The CDR3 coding sequence is TGTGCCAGCTCCACAGGAGGGGCGGCTGAAGCTTTCTTT. V and J are TRBV18 and TRBJ1-1, with D perhaps TRBD1 (5 bases). Trimming removed 6 bases from V and 6 bases from J, with 14 bases in between. The CDR3 has 13 residues. The germline V gene has CDR1 KGHSH and CDR2 LQKENI.

This clonotype was recorded a few times. The rearrangement joins TRBV6-5 to TRBJ1-1; 7 bases are a match to TRBD1. The CDR3 spans 13 residues. With V trimmed by 4 bases and J by 6 bases, 5 bases remained unmatched. Per germline, CDR1 MNHEY and CDR2 SVGAGI. CDR3 coding DNA: TGTGCCAGCAGTTCTACAGGGGTGGCTGAAGCTTTCTTT. Translated: CASSSTGVAEAFF.

The gene calls are TRBV19 and TRBJ2-3, with TRBD1 as a possible D gene (6 bases). V lost 6 bases, J lost 6 bases, and 16 bases lay in between. There are 14 residues in the CDR3. Germline V gene data show CDR1 as LNHDA and CDR2 as SQIVND (reference sequence). DNA for the CDR3: TGTGCCAGTAGCCAGAGGACAGACGGGGATACGCAGTATTTT. Its translation: CASSQRTDGDTQYF.

The chain employs TRBV5-1 and TRBJ2-5; TRBD1 aligns across 8 bases. Germline CDR1 and CDR2: SGHRS and YFSETQ. The CDR3 sequence is 16 residues long. The ends lost 4 bases at V and 4 bases at J; junction bases unmatched: 12. The CDR3 spells CASSPTYRGTGETQYF. The CDR3 DNA is TGCGCCAGCAGCCCAACCTACAGGGGGACTGGAGAGACCCAGTACTTC.

This chain joins TRBV2 and TRBJ2-7; D uncertain. CDR3 size: 13 residues. The V end was cut by 5 bases, the J end by 6 bases, with 14 bases between. CDR1 and CDR2 from the germline V gene are SNHLY and FYNNEI. CDR3 loop: CASSREFASEQYF. DNA of the CDR3: TGTGCCAGCAGTCGAGAGTTCGCTAGCGAGCAGTACTTC.

V and J are TRBV20-1 and TRBJ1-2; 9 bases agree with TRBD1. The CDR3 length is 15 residues. The germline V gene encodes CDR1 DFQATT and CDR2 SNEGSKA (reference sequence). Trimming at V came to 2 bases and at J to 7 bases, leaving 11 bases not matched to a gene. The CDR3, as DNA: TGCAGTGCTAGAACCCGTAAACAGGGGGCGGGTGGCTACACCTTC. Its protein product is CSARTRKQGAGGYTF.

The chain recombines TRBV18 with TRBJ1-2, with TRBD1 matching 7 bases. Losses at the gene ends were 5 bases for V and 8 bases for J; bases not matched to a gene: 14. Germline-derived CDR1 and CDR2 are KGHSH and LQKENI. The CDR3 has 15 amino acids. The CDR3 nucleotides are TGTGCCAGCTCAACCGCCAGTACAGGGGACTGGGGCTACACCTTC. Protein: CASSTASTGDWGYTF.

This chain connects TRBV27 to TRBJ1-4; D is ambiguous. Germline values: CDR1 MNHEY, CDR2 SMNVEV (reference sequence). The CDR3 sequence is 17 residues long. Trimming removed 1 base from V and 5 bases from J, with 17 bases in between. DNA of the CDR3: TGTGCCAGCAGTTTATTCGCTATGGGAGACCCAAATGAAAAACTGTTTTTT. Translating gives CASSLFAMGDPNEKLFF. The full variable domain, completed using reference TRBV27 and TRBJ1-4, is EAQVTQNPRYLITVTGKKLTVTCSQNMNHEYMSWYRQDPGLGLRQIYYSMNVEVTDKGDVPEGYKVSRKEKRNFPLILESPSPNQTSLYFCASSLFAMGDPNEKLFFGSGTQLSVL.

This sequence joins TRBV27 and TRBJ2-7; 10 bases line up with TRBD2. Per the germline V gene, CDR1 is MNHEY and CDR2 is SMNVEV (reference sequence). With V trimmed by 2 bases and J by 5 bases, 6 bases remained unmatched. The CDR3 spans 15 residues. The CDR3 DNA reads as TGTGCCAGCAGTTTAACCGGGACTAGCGACCACGAGCAGTACTTC. Residues: CASSLTGTSDHEQYF.

This clonotype turned up a few times. CDR3 in amino acids: CASSGGRTEQFF. In nucleotides, the CDR3 is TGTGCCAGCTCAGGAGGACGTACTGAGCAGTTCTTC. V gene TRBV18 combines with J gene TRBJ2-1; tentatively, D is TRBD2 (5 bases). The CDR3 consists of 12 residues. Deletions cut 5 bases from V and 9 bases from J, with 11 bases between. CDR1 and CDR2 (germline): KGHSH, LQKENI.

The chain couples TRBV9 to TRBJ1-2, with 7 bases matching TRBD1. Germline V gene sequence: CDR1 SGDLS, CDR2 YYNGEE. The CDR3 spans 13 residues. The J segment lost 6 bases and the V segment lost 4 bases, leaving 6 bases of the junction unmatched. CDR3 sequence (DNA): TGTGCCAGCAGCACACGACAGGGAGATGGCTACACCTTC. Translated: CASSTRQGDGYTF.

V usage is TRBV24-1 and J usage is TRBJ2-1; 8 bases match TRBD2. The CDR3 consists of 16 residues. V trimming: 5 bases; J trimming: 1 base; junction bases outside the gene matches: 6. CDR1 and CDR2 from the germline V gene are KGHDR and SFDVKD. CDR3 sequence (DNA): TGTGCCACCAGTGTTGCGGCGGGAGGATCCTACAATGAGCAGTTCTTC. Protein: CATSVAAGGSYNEQFF.

This clonotype was seen repeatedly, ten times or more. The J gene is TRBJ1-2, the V gene TRBV20-1; no firm D call. There are 10 residues in the CDR3. Between the trimmed V and J ends, which lost 4 bases and 9 bases, there was a span of 9 bases. Germline CDR1 and CDR2: DFQATT and SNEGSKA (reference sequence). CDR3 region: CSATPGSYTF. CDR3 bases: TGCAGTGCTACTCCTGGGAGCTACACCTTC.

This sequence joins TRBV18 and TRBJ1-1; 8 bases map to TRBD1. In germline, CDR1 is KGHSH, CDR2 LQKENI. The CDR3 runs 15 residues. V was clipped by 4 bases and J by 3 bases; unmatched bases: 7. CDR3 loop: CASSQDRAWDTEAFF. Here the CDR3 DNA reads TGTGCCAGCTCACAGGACAGGGCGTGGGACACTGAAGCTTTCTTT.

As DNA, the CDR3 is TGTGCCAGCAGAACACAGACTGAAACTATTGGCTACACCTTC. Translation gives CASRTQTETIGYTF. The chain links TRBV6-1 to TRBJ1-2; D is undetermined. The CDR3 runs 14 residues. CDR1 is MNHNS, CDR2 SASEGT, per germline. Deletions cut 6 bases from V and 7 bases from J, with 18 bases between.

This clonotype was detected only a few times. This chain links TRBV4-3 with TRBJ1-4; weak D call: TRBD1 (6 bases). The germline gives CDR1 LGHNA, CDR2 YSLEER. Trimming shortened V by 3 bases and J by 5 bases, and 10 bases separated the two germline ends. The CDR3 covers 14 residues. The CDR3 reads CASSHGQPNEKLFF. DNA of the CDR3: TGCGCCAGCAGCCACGGACAGCCAAATGAAAAACTGTTTTTT.

This clonotype appeared a few times. The chain carries TRBV6-1 and TRBJ2-3; 7 bases fit TRBD2. The germline V gene encodes CDR1 MNHNS and CDR2 SASEGT. J lost 11 bases, V lost 8 bases, and 22 bases had no gene match. The CDR3 contains 16 residues. CDR3 amino acids: CASEMGLAAFRIGQYF. Here the CDR3 DNA reads TGTGCCAGCGAAATGGGCCTAGCGGCCTTCCGAATTGGGCAGTATTTT.

J is TRBJ2-2 and V is TRBV28, with D perhaps TRBD2 (6 bases). The length of the CDR3 is 15 residues. The germline V gene has CDR1 MDHEN and CDR2 SYDVKM. V dropped 2 bases and J dropped 4 bases, with 11 bases sitting between them. CDR3 nucleotides: TGTGCCAGCAGTTTACCGGGGGAGAGCACCGGGGAGCTGTTTTTT. Encoded protein: CASSLPGESTGELFF.

The rearrangement uses TRBV24-1 and TRBJ1-1; D gene uncertain. CDR1 and CDR2 from the germline V gene are KGHDR and SFDVKD. V gave up 4 bases and J gave up 0 bases, with 8 bases separating them. The CDR3 runs 14 residues. DNA for the CDR3: TGTGCCACCAGTGACCCGACTGTGAACACTGAAGCTTTCTTT. Protein: CATSDPTVNTEAFF.

This clonotype was counted only a few times. The J gene is TRBJ1-2, the V gene TRBV29-1; the D gene is possibly TRBD1 (5 bases). The V gene's germline CDR1 is SQVTM and CDR2 ANQGSEA. Trimming shortened V by 4 bases and J by 4 bases, and 16 bases separated the two germline ends. The CDR3 runs to 14 residues. The CDR3 protein is CSVAGRVGAYGYTF. The CDR3 DNA sequence: TGCAGCGTTGCAGGCAGGGTGGGTGCCTATGGCTACACCTTC.

A remark on this clonotype: Germline is not matched at one junction end, which may reflect a read error. The chain carries TRBV7-7 and TRBJ2-5, with 11 bases aligning to TRBD2. The V gene's germline CDR1 is SSHAT and CDR2 FNYEAQ (reference sequence). The CDR3 runs 16 residues. The CDR3 coding sequence is TGTGCTAGCAGCTACGGGACTAGCGGAGCCCAAGAGACCCAGTACTTC. The encoded protein is CASSYGTSGAQETQYF.

This clonotype was observed a few times. This sequence joins TRBV20-1 and TRBJ2-2; TRBD1 agrees at 7 bases. V shed 1 base and J 7 bases; nucleotides not matched to a gene: 12. CDR3 length: 16 residues. Germline V CDR1 and CDR2: DFQATT, SNEGSKA (reference sequence). The CDR3 DNA reads TGCAGTGCTAGAGTGTGGCGACAGGGTTTTGGCGGGGAGCTGTTTTTT. Protein product: CSARVWRQGFGGELFF.

This chain links TRBV20-1 with TRBJ2-5; 12 bases agree with TRBD2. The CDR3 has 16 amino acids. From germline, CDR1 is DFQATT and CDR2 SNEGSKA (reference sequence). V dropped 2 bases and J dropped 5; count of bases not matched to a gene: 9. Here the CDR3 reads CSARFPSGRAGETQYF. In nucleotides, the CDR3 is TGCAGTGCTAGATTTCCTAGCGGGAGGGCCGGGGAGACCCAGTACTTC.

Only a few counts were recorded for this clonotype. The chain links TRBV20-1 to TRBJ1-4; no clear D. This CDR3 has 13 residues. V was shortened by 1 base and J by 8 bases, with 11 bases between the two germline ends. Germline CDR1 is DFQATT and CDR2 is SNEGSKA (reference sequence). The chain's CDR3 is CSARVVNSEKLFF. The CDR3 coding sequence is TGCAGTGCTAGAGTGGTAAATTCCGAAAAACTGTTTTTT.